What follows are 5 T cell receptor beta chains derived from one specimen sequenced in a study of T cell repertoires in cytomegalovirus infection. TCRdb analysed the reads with MiXCR anew, one entry per CDR3 protein. The sample has about 680,000 distinct CDR3 sequences, 20% to 25% seen once. The sample consisted of CD8+ T cells from PBMCs. The receptors were sampled from a human donor in good health (CMV status not recorded). Some clones in this sample may be carry-over from other donors' samples.

This clonotype was recorded a few times. V usage is TRBV10-3 and J usage is TRBJ1-1; the D is unclear. The CDR3 has 14 amino acids. Germline V gene sequence: CDR1 ENHRY, CDR2 SYGVKD. V was clipped by 0 bases and J by 0 bases, with 5 bases between them. The CDR3 is CAISESEVNTEAFF. CDR3 bases: TGTGCCATCAGTGAGTCAGAAGTGAACACTGAAGCTTTCTTT.

This clonotype came up a few times. The chain recombines TRBV28 with TRBJ1-2; D ambiguous. The CDR3 sequence is 16 residues long. Trimming cost V 3 bases and J 5 bases, with 19 bases left between them. Germline V gene data show CDR1 as MDHEN and CDR2 as SYDVKM. The CDR3 coding sequence is TGTGCCAGCAGTTTCCGCAGGTCCCGTACCCTTTATGGCTACACCTTC. Protein: CASSFRRSRTLYGYTF.

This clonotype appeared a few times. CDR3 in DNA: TGTGCCAGCAGGAGCGGGGGAGCTAATGAAAAACTGTTTTTT. This translates into CASRSGGANEKLFF. This chain links TRBV5-5 with TRBJ1-4; D might be TRBD1 (5 bases). The CDR3 totals 14 residues. Trimming pared 5 bases from V and 3 bases from J, leaving 11 bases between. CDR1 SGHKS and CDR2 YYEKEE come from the germline V gene (reference sequence).

This clonotype was detected ten times or more. CDR3 in amino acids: CASNRGTDYGYTF. The CDR3 region has the DNA TGTGCCAGCAATAGGGGTACGGACTATGGCTACACCTTC. The V and J genes are TRBV7-9 and TRBJ1-2, with D tentatively TRBD1 (5 bases). The V gene lost 7 bases and the J gene lost 3 bases, with 12 bases spanning the gap. CDR3 length: 13 residues. Per the germline V gene, CDR1 is SEHNR and CDR2 is FQNEAQ (reference sequence). Filled out from reference TRBV7-9 and TRBJ1-2, the complete variable domain reads DTGVSQNPRHKITKRGQNVTFRCDPISEHNRLYWYRQTLGQGPEFLTYFQNEAQLEKSRLLSDRFSAERPKGSFSTLEIQRTEQGDSAMYLCASNRGTDYGYTFGSGTRLTVV.

CDR3 bases: TGTGCCAGCAGTTTCATCGGGGGCCGAGATGAGCAGTTCTTC. Residues: CASSFIGGRDEQFF. The chain employs TRBV27 and TRBJ2-1; D may be TRBD1 or TRBD2 (6 bases each). Trimming pared 3 bases from V and 8 bases from J, leaving 14 bases between. Germline V gene data show CDR1 as MNHEY and CDR2 as SMNVEV (reference sequence). CDR3 length: 14 amino acids.